This T cell receptor (beta chain) was documented in a study of T cells after yellow fever vaccination. Study-level background: The SMART-Seq v4 Ultra Low Input method served to prepare the low-cell-number fractions.

Conversion of TCR transcripts into cDNA relied on 5'RACE template switching, which added a universal primer site and UMIs. TCRdb fed the 5' RACE reads into MiXCR, producing one record per CDR3 protein. The sample contains about 330,000 distinct CDR3 sequences, 8% to 9.5% of which appear only once. Study observations and caveats: Re-detected after boosting: most primary clones, more than 95% of CD4 and about 85% of CD8. Clonotypes found in both CD4 and CD8 compartments made up a small share.

Worth noting for this clonotype: The antigen is not known.

The V gene's germline CDR1 is SGHRS and CDR2 YFSETQ. Trimming pared 0 bases from V and 2 bases from J, leaving 11 bases between. The CDR3 extends over 15 amino acids. The origin of this receptor is a young man who received the YFV17D yellow fever vaccine. The chain employs TRBV5-1 and TRBJ1-2, with D unclear. The starting material was PBMCs, obtained around 45 days after the first yellow fever vaccination. The CDR3 protein is CASSLGTPINYGYTF. The CDR3 DNA reads TGCGCCAGCAGCTTGGGGACGCCAATCAACTATGGCTACACCTTC.